These 19 T cell receptor beta chains were all obtained from the same sample, sequenced in a study of T cell responses to AZD1222 COVID-19 vaccine. Measured with immunoSEQ multiplex PCR; TCRdb has only the in-frame clones, and not every one. The sample has more than 140,000 clones, 88% seen once; the top ten hold about 3.7%. Sequencing was performed on peripheral blood, taken on day 0 of MenACWY control vaccination. The source of these receptors is an adult in good health.

This chain links TRBV7-2 with TRBJ2-1; D may be TRBD2 (7 bases). The CDR3 runs 17 residues. The germline V and J ends were trimmed by 5 bases and 0 bases, with 17 bases remaining between them. The germline V gene has CDR1 SGHTA and CDR2 FQGNSA. CDR3 bases: TGTGCCAGCAGCCCACGAGGGGGGGTAAGCTCCTACAATGAGCAGTTCTTC. Residues: CASSPRGGVSSYNEQFF.

J is TRBJ2-3 and V is TRBV4-2, with a tentative D call TRBD2 (6 bases). Trimming left V 1 base short and J 4 bases short, with 12 bases between. Looked up from germline, CDR1 is LGHNA and CDR2 is YNFKEQ. CDR3 length equals 15 residues. Here the CDR3 DNA reads TGTGCCAGCAGCCAAGTGGGGGGATCGGCAGATACGCAGTATTTT. Protein: CASSQVGGSADTQYF.

CDR3 bases: TGTGCCAGCGGCCCCCGCGGACAGGGGGGTAACTATGGCTACACCTTC. Protein sequence: CASGPRGQGGNYGYTF. V and J are TRBV6-2 or TRBV6-3 and TRBJ1-2; 10 nucleotides match TRBD1. CDR1 is MNHEY, CDR2 SVGEGT, per germline. The junction had 10 bases not matched to a gene; V was cut back by 8 bases and J by 1 base. This CDR3 region has 16 residues.

The CDR3 spells CASSQGAKTDRRTDTQYF. The CDR3 DNA reads TGTGCCAGCAGCCAAGGTGCTAAAACCGACCGCCGCACAGATACGCAGTATTTT. V and J are TRBV3-1 (or the pseudogene TRBV3-2) and TRBJ2-3; no firm D call. The CDR3 has 18 amino acids. V was clipped by 1 base and J by 1 base, with 18 bases between them. Germline V gives CDR1 LGHDT, CDR2 YNNKEL (reference sequence).

The chain links TRBV7-9 to TRBJ2-1; D is uncertain. Germline CDR1 reads SEHNR; CDR2 reads FQNEAQ (reference sequence). V lost 1 base to trimming and J lost 9 bases, with 4 bases between them. CDR3 length: 11 residues. CDR3 region: CASSLVTEQFF. In DNA form, the CDR3 reads TGTGCCAGCAGCTTAGTAACTGAGCAGTTCTTC.

The chain employs TRBV5-1 and TRBJ1-1, with TRBD1 as a possible D gene (5 bases). This CDR3 is 14 amino acids long. Trimming left V 2 bases short and J 4 bases short, with 12 bases between. Germline assignment: CDR1 SGHRS and CDR2 YFSETQ. The chain's CDR3 is CASSFAGWGTEAFF. CDR3 DNA: TGCGCCAGCAGCTTCGCAGGGTGGGGCACTGAAGCTTTCTTT.

The rearrangement links TRBV9 to TRBJ2-6, with 8 positions matching TRBD2. This CDR3 is 19 amino acids long. Germline V gene lookup returns CDR1 SGDLS and CDR2 YYNGEE. V gave up 1 base and J gave up 0 bases; unmatched junction bases: 9. The chain's CDR3 is CASSVMVIAGNSGANVLTF. The CDR3 region has the DNA TGTGCCAGCAGCGTAATGGTAATAGCGGGGAACTCTGGGGCCAACGTCCTGACTTTC.

The chain joins TRBV18 to TRBJ2-3, with TRBD1 matching over 9 bases. Germline trimming cut 3 bases from V and 4 bases from J; bases unmatched to any gene: 2. CDR1 and CDR2 (germline): KGHSH, LQKENI. This CDR3 comprises 14 residues. The DNA for the CDR3 is TGTGCCAGCTCACCGAACAGGGGGCCAGATACGCAGTATTTT. This gives the protein CASSPNRGPDTQYF.

The chain uses TRBV5-6 and TRBJ2-4; D perhaps matches TRBD2 (6 bases). The CDR3 length is 15 residues. CDR1 and CDR2 from the germline V gene are SGHDT and YYEEEE. V lost 4 bases to trimming and J lost 5 bases, with 16 bases between them. DNA for the CDR3: TGTGCCAGCAGCGTCCAGGAGGGGCGCGAAAACATTCAGTACTTC. This sequence encodes CASSVQEGRENIQYF.

This rearrangement joins TRBV9 to TRBJ2-3; D perhaps matches TRBD1 (5 bases). Trimming stripped 4 bases from V and 8 bases from J, with 14 bases between. Germline CDR1 SGDLS, CDR2 YYNGEE. The CDR3 runs 13 residues. The CDR3 loop reads CASSTETAGTQYF. DNA for the CDR3: TGTGCCAGCAGCACCGAGACAGCCGGTACGCAGTATTTT.

Here the CDR3 reads CASRDRRAFF. CDR3 DNA: TGTGCCAGTCGGGACAGAAGAGCTTTCTTT. The V and J genes are TRBV19 and TRBJ1-1, with 7 positions matching TRBD1. J lost 10 bases, V lost 8 bases, and 4 bases had no gene match. CDR3 length equals 10 residues. Germline loops: CDR1 LNHDA, CDR2 SQIVND (reference sequence).

The chain employs TRBV7-9 and TRBJ1-2; no clear D. The V end lost 1 base, the J end lost 8 bases, and 17 bases lay between the germline ends. The germline CDR1 and CDR2 sequences are SEHNR and FQNEAQ (reference sequence). This CDR3 is 15 amino acids long. CDR3 amino acids: CASSLGDAVKRGYTF. The CDR3 DNA reads as TGTGCCAGCAGCTTAGGAGACGCAGTAAAGAGGGGCTACACCTTC. The variable domain in full, completed from reference TRBV7-9 and TRBJ1-2, reads DTGVSQNPRHKITKRGQNVTFRCDPISEHNRLYWYRQTLGQGPEFLTYFQNEAQLEKSRLLSDRFSAERPKGSFSTLEIQRTEQGDSAMYLCASSLGDAVKRGYTFGSGTRLTVV.

This rearrangement joins TRBV7-9 to TRBJ2-1; 10 bases are a match to TRBD1. The J segment lost 0 bases and the V segment lost 5 bases, leaving 13 bases of the junction unmatched. There are 19 residues in the CDR3. Germline CDR1 SEHNR, CDR2 FQNEAQ (reference sequence). CDR3 DNA: TGTGCCAGCAGCCTACCCCCTCGGACAGGGGGGATCTCCTACAATGAGCAGTTCTTC. It yields the protein CASSLPPRTGGISYNEQFF.

This clone was seen a single time. The chain has TRBV11-3 and TRBJ2-7, with 9 bases identical to TRBD1. Per germline, CDR1 SGHNT and CDR2 YENEEA. Germline trimming cut 5 bases from V and 5 bases from J; bases unmatched to any gene: 7. The CDR3 covers 14 residues. The chain's CDR3 is CASSHRDRADEQYF. In DNA, the CDR3 is TGTGCCAGCAGCCACCGGGACAGGGCGGACGAGCAGTACTTC.

This sequence joins TRBV19 and TRBJ2-2; no reliable D call. Germline V gene lookup returns CDR1 LNHDA and CDR2 SQIVND (reference sequence). V was cut by 6 bases and J by 0 bases, with 11 bases left in between. CDR3 length equals 15 residues. The CDR3 DNA follows: TGTGCCAGTAGGGCCCAAGGAGCGAACACCGGGGAGCTGTTTTTT. Amino acid sequence: CASRAQGANTGELFF.

The V gene is TRBV5-4, the J gene TRBJ2-3; D uncertain. V lost 1 base and J lost 0, with 12 bases in between. CDR3 size: 16 residues. The germline CDR1 and CDR2 sequences are SGHNT and YYREEE (reference sequence). The CDR3 loop is CASSLTTLISTDTQYF. CDR3 in DNA: TGTGCCAGCAGCTTGACTACTTTAATTAGCACAGATACGCAGTATTTT.

This chain connects TRBV7-9 to TRBJ2-7; D may be TRBD2 (6 bases). There are 13 residues in the CDR3. Germline CDR1 and CDR2: SEHNR and FQNEAQ (reference sequence). Trimming left V 5 bases short and J 4 bases short, with 12 bases between. Written as DNA, the CDR3 is TGTGCCAGCAGCGCAGGCGGGGCTTACGAGCAGTACTTC. The encoded protein is CASSAGGAYEQYF.

The chain carries TRBV2 and TRBJ2-1; 10 nucleotides align to TRBD2. The CDR3 runs 14 residues. V shed 6 bases and J 5 bases; nucleotides not matched to a gene: 4. Germline V lookup: CDR1 SNHLY, CDR2 FYNNEI. DNA of the CDR3: TGTGCCAGCAGGACTAGCGGGTACAACAATGAGCAGTTCTTC. The encoded protein is CASRTSGYNNEQFF.

The rearrangement uses TRBV4-3 and TRBJ1-1; D might be TRBD1 (5 bases). The CDR3 totals 14 residues. V lost 0 bases, J lost 6 bases, and 11 bases lay in between. In germline, CDR1 is LGHNA, CDR2 YSLEER. The CDR3 here is CASSQDNRHAEAFF. As DNA, the CDR3 is TGCGCCAGCAGCCAAGATAACAGGCACGCTGAAGCTTTCTTT.